This T cell receptor (beta chain) was captured by sequencing in a study of cytomegalovirus exposure and HLA in healthy donors. Germline-derived CDR1 and CDR2 are SGHAT and FQNNGV. CDR3 length equals 14 residues. Between the trimmed V and J ends, which lost 1 base and 4 bases, there was a span of 7 bases. The method was immunoSEQ multiplex PCR; TCRdb's version includes in-frame clones alone and lacks a portion of them. This table holds fewer than 95,000 clones, 84% found once. The clonotype comes from a woman between 18 and 29 years old in good health and CMV-seropositive. Material for sequencing was PBMCs. This rearrangement joins TRBV11-2 to TRBJ1-4, with D hard to call. The CDR3 sequence is CASSLASINEKLFF. The CDR3 DNA sequence: TGTGCCAGCAGCTTAGCGAGCATTAATGAAAAACTGTTTTTT. The full variable domain, in which reference TRBV11-2 and TRBJ1-4 provide the parts outside the CDR3, is EAGVAQSPRYKIIEKRQSVAFWCNPISGHATLYWYQQILGQGPKLLIQFQNNGVVDDSQLPKDRFSAERLKGVDSTLKIQPAKLEDSAVYLCASSLASINEKLFFGSGTQLSVL.